This T cell receptor beta chain was identified in a study of control samples from healthy donors and cancer patients. Generated by immunoSEQ multiplex PCR, the TCRdb table keeps only in-frame clones and is missing some. The sample records 100,000 to 150,000 clones, nearly 90% being singletons. The CDR3 has 13 amino acids. Between the trimmed V and J ends, which lost 1 base and 3 bases, there was a span of 6 bases. The chain combines TRBV12-3 or TRBV12-4 with TRBJ2-5; the D gene is possibly TRBD1 (5 bases). Sequenced: PBMCs. This receptor was obtained from a man aged 45-65 years with head and neck cancer. The CDR3 DNA is TGTGCCAGCAGTTTAGAGGGGAAAGAGACCCAGTACTTC. This gives the protein CASSLEGKETQYF.